Listed here are 27 T cell receptor beta chains from one sample, sequenced in a study of blood T cell repertoires in COVID-19. The repertoire was sequenced with immunoSEQ multiplex PCR; TCRdb's copy has only in-frame clones and lacks some. The table records roughly 380,000 clones, roughly 85% of them present only once. Sequencing input: peripheral blood. The receptors here all came from a woman between 18 and 29 years old with acute or convalescent COVID-19.

The rearrangement joins TRBV5-4 to TRBJ2-7; 9 bases are shared with TRBD2. The CDR3 loop spans 14 amino acids. The germline CDR1 and CDR2 sequences are SGHNT and YYREEE (reference sequence). Trimming cost V 0 bases and J 5 bases; bases outside gene matches: 3. The CDR3 DNA reads TGTGCCAGCAGCTTGGGACTAGCGGAAGACGAGCAGTACTTC. Translated, it gives CASSLGLAEDEQYF.

The chain employs TRBV5-1 and TRBJ1-2; D is ambiguous. V was trimmed by 0 bases and J by 2 bases, leaving 14 bases between them. Germline V gene data show CDR1 as SGHRS and CDR2 as YFSETQ. The CDR3 runs to 16 residues. CDR3 sequence reads: CASSLDALATNYGYTF. CDR3 coding DNA: TGCGCCAGCAGCTTGGATGCGCTTGCGACAAACTATGGCTACACCTTC.

The chain recombines TRBV6-1 with TRBJ1-2, with D uncertain. Trimming removed 2 bases at V and 2 bases at J, with 12 bases between. Per the germline V gene, CDR1 is MNHNS and CDR2 is SASEGT. The CDR3 is 15 amino acids. In DNA, the CDR3 is TGTGCCAGCAGTGAAACGGCAGGTGAGAACTATGGCTACACCTTC. This translates into CASSETAGENYGYTF.

The chain combines TRBV3-1 (or the pseudogene TRBV3-2) with TRBJ2-5; 8 bases fit TRBD1. J lost 4 bases, V lost 2 bases, and 12 bases had no gene match. The CDR3 contains 17 residues. The germline CDR1 and CDR2 sequences are LGHDT and YNNKEL (reference sequence). This chain's CDR3 is CASSQRPPTGGRETQYF. The DNA of the CDR3 is TGTGCCAGCAGCCAACGACCTCCAACAGGGGGTAGAGAGACCCAGTACTTC.

This clone was recorded a few times. This chain uses TRBV24-1 with TRBJ2-2; D not resolved. This CDR3 comprises 16 residues. The germline V gene encodes CDR1 KGHDR and CDR2 SFDVKD. Between the trimmed V and J ends, which lost 3 bases and 0 bases, there was a span of 10 bases. CDR3 nucleotides: TGTGCCACCAGTGATCCCCCGAGGACGAACACCGGGGAGCTGTTTTTT. Protein: CATSDPPRTNTGELFF.

V is TRBV5-1 and J is TRBJ1-4, with 12 bases aligning to TRBD1. The germline V gene encodes CDR1 SGHRS and CDR2 YFSETQ. V lost 0 bases to trimming and J lost 0 bases; unmatched junction nucleotides: 3. The CDR3 contains 18 residues. The CDR3 reads CASSLEGQGAATNEKLFF. The DNA of the CDR3 is TGCGCCAGCAGCTTGGAGGGACAGGGGGCTGCAACTAATGAAAAACTGTTTTTT. Together with reference TRBV5-1 and TRBJ1-4, the CDR3 gives the full variable domain: KAGVTQTPRYLIKTRGQQVTLSCSPISGHRSVSWYQQTPGQGLQFLFEYFSETQRNKGNFPGRFSGRQFSNSRSEMNVSTLELGDSALYLCASSLEGQGAATNEKLFFGSGTQLSVL.

This chain links TRBV7-4 with TRBJ1-3; 7 bases agree with TRBD1. This CDR3 comprises 19 residues. V was clipped by 1 base and J by 0 bases; unmatched bases: 12. In germline, CDR1 is SGHVT, CDR2 SQSDAQ. The CDR3 sequence is CASSLGALGQSFSGNTIYF. CDR3 bases: TGTGCCAGCAGCTTAGGCGCATTGGGACAGTCCTTCTCTGGAAACACCATATATTTT.

The genes are TRBV9 and TRBJ2-1; 13 nucleotides line up with TRBD2. V shed 3 bases, J shed 0 bases, and the junction held 9 bases outside the gene matches. The CDR3 loop spans 19 amino acids. The germline CDR1 and CDR2 sequences are SGDLS and YYNGEE. CDR3 region: CASSGGTSGNPSSYNEQFF. In nucleotides, the CDR3 is TGTGCCAGCAGCGGCGGGACTAGCGGGAACCCTAGCTCCTACAATGAGCAGTTCTTC.

The rearrangement uses TRBV5-4 and TRBJ1-1, with D perhaps TRBD1 (5 bases). This CDR3 is 15 amino acids long. V was clipped by 6 bases and J by 4 bases, with 19 bases between them. CDR1 and CDR2 from the germline V gene are SGHNT and YYREEE (reference sequence). CDR3 nucleotides: TGTGCCAGCACCACGTCAGGCCGGGGGTTCACTGAAGCTTTCTTT. Protein: CASTTSGRGFTEAFF. The full variable domain, its missing parts supplied by reference TRBV5-4 and TRBJ1-1, is ETGVTQSPTHLIKTRGQQVTLRCSSQSGHNTVSWYQQALGQGPQFIFQYYREEENGRGNFPPRFSGLQFPNYSSELNVNALELDDSALYLCASTTSGRGFTEAFFGQGTRLTVV.

This clone was picked up a small number of times. V and J are TRBV30 and TRBJ1-4; 7 positions match TRBD1. Per the germline V gene, CDR1 is GTSNPN and CDR2 is SVGIG (reference sequence). The CDR3 has 19 amino acids. V lost 1 base, J lost 0 bases, and 14 bases stayed unmatched. CDR3 region: CAWSADRTGLMATNEKLFF. CDR3 bases: TGTGCCTGGAGTGCCGACCGGACAGGCCTCATGGCAACTAATGAAAAACTGTTTTTT. The full variable domain, its missing parts supplied by reference TRBV30 and TRBJ1-4, is SQTIHQWPATLVQPVGSPLSLECTVEGTSNPNLYWYRQAAGRGLQLLFYSVGIGQISSEVPQNLSASRPQDRQFILSSKKLLLSDSGFYLCAWSADRTGLMATNEKLFFGSGTQLSVL.

The chain is built from TRBV7-9 and TRBJ1-4, with a tentative D call TRBD1 (5 bases). The CDR3 spans 15 residues. In germline, CDR1 is SEHNR, CDR2 FQNEAQ (reference sequence). V was shortened by 1 base and J by 8 bases, with 14 bases between the two germline ends. CDR3 residues: CASSLVGRVREKLFF. The DNA for the CDR3 is TGTGCCAGCAGCTTAGTGGGCAGGGTCCGGGAAAAACTGTTTTTT.

This clone was seen only a few times. The chain links TRBV5-1 to TRBJ2-5; D is possibly TRBD2 (5 bases). The CDR3 contains 15 residues. Trimming took off 5 bases at V and 4 bases at J, with 18 bases between the two ends. CDR1 and CDR2 from the germline V gene are SGHRS and YFSETQ. This CDR3 is CASSSSWGVVETQYF. CDR3 DNA sequence: TGCGCCAGCAGTTCATCATGGGGAGTGGTAGAGACCCAGTACTTC.

V usage is TRBV12-3 or TRBV12-4 and J usage is TRBJ1-1; D is unresolved. V gave up 1 base and J gave up 7 bases, with 10 bases separating them. This CDR3 has 13 residues. The chain's CDR3 is CASSLESGIEAFF. The CDR3 nucleotides are TGTGCCAGCAGTTTAGAATCCGGGATTGAAGCTTTCTTT.

As to this clone: At one of its ends the junction is not consistent with the germline gene, which may arise from a read error. J is TRBJ1-1 and V is TRBV12-3 or TRBV12-4; TRBD1 is a possible D gene (6 bases). This CDR3 comprises 13 residues. This CDR3 reads CASTSSLGGREVF. As DNA, the CDR3 is TGTGCCAGCACCTCTTCTCTCGGGGGGCGCGAAGTCTTT.

V usage is TRBV2 and J usage is TRBJ1-2; unclear D gene. The CDR3 extends over 13 amino acids. Germline V gene lookup returns CDR1 SNHLY and CDR2 FYNNEI. V dropped 10 bases and J dropped 8 bases, with 20 bases sitting between them. DNA of the CDR3: TGTGCCACCACAAGCGGCGAGGTTTGGGGCTACACCTTC. This gives the protein CATTSGEVWGYTF. The full variable domain, rest sourced from reference TRBV2 and TRBJ1-2, is EPEVTQTPSHQVTQMGQEVILRCVPISNHLYFYWYRQILGQKVEFLVSFYNNEISEKSEIFDDQFSVERPDGSNFTLKIRSTKLEDSAMYFCATTSGEVWGYTFGSGTRLTVV.

The CDR3 bases are TGTGCCAGTACACAGGGTTATGGCTACACCTTC. Protein product: CASTQGYGYTF. The chain is built from TRBV25-1 and TRBJ1-2; a possible D gene is TRBD1 (6 bases). This CDR3 is 11 amino acids long. CDR1 and CDR2 from the germline V gene are MGHDK and SYGVNS. Trimming took 9 bases from V and 5 from J, leaving 10 bases between them.

The rearrangement uses TRBV6-1 and TRBJ1-4; no clear D gene. V lost 3 bases to trimming and J lost 8 bases, with 7 bases between them. This CDR3 is 12 amino acids long. Germline CDR1 is MNHNS and CDR2 is SASEGT. The CDR3 here is CASSDTNEKLFF. The CDR3 DNA follows: TGTGCCAGCAGTGATACAAACGAAAAACTGTTTTTT.

The chain recombines TRBV7-2 with TRBJ2-3; possibly TRBD2 for D (7 bases). This CDR3 region has 15 residues. V was clipped by 6 bases and J by 1 base, with 14 bases between them. Germline CDR1 and CDR2: SGHTA and FQGNSA. CDR3 nucleotide sequence: TGTGCCAGCAGTCTAGAGGGGGGGGGCACAGATACGCAGTATTTT. This codes for CASSLEGGGTDTQYF.

This clone showed up many times. Different DNA sequences within this sample yield the same CDR3. V usage is TRBV28 and J usage is TRBJ2-7, with D uncertain. The CDR3 sequence is 12 residues long. Trimming cost V 1 base and J 3 bases, with 4 bases left between them. The V gene's germline CDR1 is MDHEN and CDR2 SYDVKM. The CDR3 sequence: CASSLSRYEQYF. CDR3 coding DNA: TGTGCCAGCAGTTTATCCCGCTACGAGCAGTACTTC. The full variable domain, its missing parts supplied by reference TRBV28 and TRBJ2-7, is DVKVTQSSRYLVKRTGEKVFLECVQDMDHENMFWYRQDPGLGLRLIYFSYDVKMKEKGDIPEGYSVSREKKERFSLILESASTNQTSMYLCASSLSRYEQYFGPGTRLTVT.

This sequence joins TRBV5-6 and TRBJ1-4; D unresolved. V lost 6 bases and J 0 bases, leaving 12 bases between the germline ends. There are 15 residues in the CDR3. Germline V lookup: CDR1 SGHDT, CDR2 YYEEEE. CDR3 in amino acids: CASTPTNSTNEKLFF. The CDR3 region has the DNA TGTGCCAGCACCCCGACTAATTCAACTAATGAAAAACTGTTTTTT. Drawing the rest from reference TRBV5-6 and TRBJ1-4, the complete variable domain is DAGVTQSPTHLIKTRGQQVTLRCSPKSGHDTVSWYQQALGQGPQFIFQYYEEEERQRGNFPDRFSGHQFPNYSSELNVNALLLGDSALYLCASTPTNSTNEKLFFGSGTQLSVL.

This chain connects TRBV3-1 (or the pseudogene TRBV3-2) to TRBJ1-5, with 10 nucleotides matching TRBD1. The CDR3 runs to 16 residues. Germline loops: CDR1 LGHDT, CDR2 YNNKEL (reference sequence). After removal of 4 bases from V and 7 bases from J, the junction contained 10 bases not matched to a gene. Here the CDR3 reads CASSPRPGQGHQPQHF. The CDR3 DNA reads TGTGCCAGCAGCCCCCGACCGGGACAGGGGCACCAGCCCCAGCATTTT.

The rearrangement joins TRBV19 to TRBJ2-2; tentatively, D is TRBD2 (5 bases). The length of the CDR3 is 13 residues. V shed 5 bases and J shed 7 bases, with 11 bases lying between them. Germline V gene lookup returns CDR1 LNHDA and CDR2 SQIVND (reference sequence). The DNA for the CDR3 is TGTGCCAGTAGTTCAAAGGCGGGCGGGGAGCTGTTTTTT. This translates into CASSSKAGGELFF.

The V gene is TRBV29-1, the J gene TRBJ1-1; TRBD1 matches 10 bases. Germline values: CDR1 SQVTM, CDR2 ANQGSEA. Trimming at V came to 4 bases and at J to 5 bases, leaving 4 bases not matched to a gene. This CDR3 spans 13 amino acids. The CDR3 sequence is CSVAGQGNTEAFF. DNA of the CDR3: TGCAGCGTTGCGGGACAGGGGAATACTGAAGCTTTCTTT.

The chain joins TRBV21-1 to TRBJ1-5; TRBD1 is the table's D call, not checked against the DNA. TRBV21-1 is flagged as a pseudogene. The CDR3 has 14 residues. The CDR3 DNA sequence: TGTGCCAGCGGCCGATACAGGGGGAATCAGCCCCAGCATTTT. Its translation is CASGRYRGNQPQHF.

The CDR3 loop is CASSFGQGLYNEQFF. CDR3 coding DNA: TGTGCCAGCAGCTTTGGACAGGGGCTTTACAATGAGCAGTTCTTC. V and J are TRBV11-2 and TRBJ2-1, with 9 nucleotides matching TRBD1. Trimming cost V 3 bases and J 4 bases; bases outside gene matches: 4. This CDR3 region has 15 residues. CDR1 is SGHAT and CDR2 is FQNNGV in the germline V gene.

This chain uses TRBV10-3 with TRBJ2-2, with TRBD2 matching 14 bases. The CDR3 sequence is 18 residues long. V was pared by 3 bases and J by 5 bases, with 8 bases of the junction left unmatched. CDR1 and CDR2 from the germline V gene are ENHRY and SYGVKD. As DNA, the CDR3 is TGTGCCATCAGTGAAAGGACTAGCGGGGGGTCCACTACCGGGGAGCTGTTTTTT. Translated: CAISERTSGGSTTGELFF.

The chain uses TRBV9 and TRBJ1-4; D is possibly TRBD1 (6 bases). The CDR3 extends over 14 amino acids. The V gene's germline CDR1 is SGDLS and CDR2 YYNGEE. Trimming removed 4 bases at V and 2 bases at J, with 9 bases between. The CDR3 sequence: CASSPRGTNEKLFF. CDR3 sequence (DNA): TGTGCCAGCAGCCCGAGGGGGACTAATGAAAAACTGTTTTTT.